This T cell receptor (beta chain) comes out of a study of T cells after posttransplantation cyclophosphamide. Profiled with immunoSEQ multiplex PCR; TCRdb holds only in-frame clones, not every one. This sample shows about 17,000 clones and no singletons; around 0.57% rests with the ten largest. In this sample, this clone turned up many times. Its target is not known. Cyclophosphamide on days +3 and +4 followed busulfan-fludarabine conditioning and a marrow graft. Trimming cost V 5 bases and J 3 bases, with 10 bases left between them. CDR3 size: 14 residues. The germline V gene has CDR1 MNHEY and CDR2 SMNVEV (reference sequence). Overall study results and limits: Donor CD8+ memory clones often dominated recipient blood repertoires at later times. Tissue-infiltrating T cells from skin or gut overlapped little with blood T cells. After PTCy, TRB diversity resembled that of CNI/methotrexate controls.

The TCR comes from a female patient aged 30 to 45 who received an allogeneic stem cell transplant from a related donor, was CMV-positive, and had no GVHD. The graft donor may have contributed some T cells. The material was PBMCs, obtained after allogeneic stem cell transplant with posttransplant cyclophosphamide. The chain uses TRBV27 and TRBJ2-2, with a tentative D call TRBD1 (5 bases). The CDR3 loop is CASSNVGHTGELFF. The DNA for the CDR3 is TGTGCCAGCAGTAATGTGGGGCACACCGGGGAGCTGTTTTTT.